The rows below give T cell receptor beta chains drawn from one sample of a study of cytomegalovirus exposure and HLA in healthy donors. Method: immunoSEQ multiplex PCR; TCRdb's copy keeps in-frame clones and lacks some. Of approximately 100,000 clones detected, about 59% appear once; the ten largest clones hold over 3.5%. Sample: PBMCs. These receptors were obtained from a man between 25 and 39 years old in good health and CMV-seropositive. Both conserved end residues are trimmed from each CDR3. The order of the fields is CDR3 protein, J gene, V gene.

cdr3_aa: ASSLSRLQGFNEKLF
j_call: TRBJ1-4
v_call: TRBV7-8

cdr3_aa: ASSLGGVPLAGTLGYEQY
j_call: TRBJ2-7
v_call: TRBV28

cdr3_aa: ASSFTGLRSYEQY
j_call: TRBJ2-7
v_call: TRBV5-1

cdr3_aa: ASASSGGTSTDTQY
j_call: TRBJ2-3
v_call: TRBV6-4

cdr3_aa: ASSEFGGGAQTYEQY
j_call: TRBJ2-7
v_call: TRBV6-1

cdr3_aa: ASSSPTGDTQY
j_call: TRBJ2-3
v_call: TRBV6-5

cdr3_aa: ASGLRENGYT
j_call: TRBJ1-2
v_call: TRBV5-6

cdr3_aa: ASSITGSETYGYT
j_call: TRBJ1-2
v_call: TRBV19

cdr3_aa: ASSQEARGPEKLF
j_call: TRBJ1-4
v_call: TRBV4-1

cdr3_aa: ASSYLAGANTEAF
j_call: TRBJ1-1
v_call: TRBV6-5

cdr3_aa: ASSMVPSYNEQF
j_call: TRBJ2-1
v_call: TRBV19

cdr3_aa: ASSQGTVSSYNEQF
j_call: TRBJ2-1
v_call: TRBV4-1

cdr3_aa: ASSSKISGEQPQH
j_call: TRBJ1-5
v_call: TRBV6-1

cdr3_aa: ASSLSGIVRTGELF
j_call: TRBJ2-2
v_call: TRBV5-5

cdr3_aa: ASSFDGGTEAF
j_call: TRBJ1-1
v_call: TRBV11-2

cdr3_aa: ASSFSLAEETQY
j_call: TRBJ2-5
v_call: TRBV11-1

cdr3_aa: ASSLRGGGYHEQF
j_call: TRBJ2-1
v_call: TRBV13

cdr3_aa: ASSLGLGGTIY
j_call: TRBJ1-3
v_call: TRBV7-2

cdr3_aa: ASSFGRGKETQY
j_call: TRBJ2-5
v_call: TRBV5-5

cdr3_aa: ASSYWGQNTEAF
j_call: TRBJ1-1
v_call: TRBV6-5

cdr3_aa: ASSDSIRDRGTTNEKLF
j_call: TRBJ1-4
v_call: TRBV6-4

cdr3_aa: SVLGSEGTYNEQF
j_call: TRBJ2-1
v_call: TRBV29-1

cdr3_aa: ASSFIPGQGFGNTIY
j_call: TRBJ1-3
v_call: TRBV7-9

cdr3_aa: ASSRTSGGTDTQY
j_call: TRBJ2-3
v_call: TRBV6-1

cdr3_aa: ASSPGRQAIEQY
j_call: TRBJ2-7
v_call: TRBV18

cdr3_aa: ASSDGGQGAPSYT
j_call: TRBJ1-2
v_call: TRBV6-1

cdr3_aa: ASNKQNLEAF
j_call: TRBJ1-1
v_call: TRBV6-1

cdr3_aa: ASSPVGQASGYT
j_call: TRBJ1-2
v_call: TRBV18

cdr3_aa: ASSRTESSYEQY
j_call: NA
v_call: TRBV7-7

cdr3_aa: ASSISPGGYGYT
j_call: TRBJ1-2
v_call: TRBV19

cdr3_aa: ASSSSGGRTEAF
j_call: TRBJ1-1
v_call: TRBV7-3

cdr3_aa: ASSILGQIVQPQH
j_call: TRBJ1-5
v_call: TRBV19

cdr3_aa: ASSLDSSNDQETQY
j_call: TRBJ2-5
v_call: TRBV7-8

cdr3_aa: AWSATYNEQF
j_call: TRBJ2-1
v_call: TRBV30

cdr3_aa: ASSNRDFPYNSPLH
j_call: TRBJ1-6
v_call: TRBV7-8

cdr3_aa: ASSLELRSTGELF
j_call: TRBJ2-2
v_call: TRBV5-6

cdr3_aa: ASWFGGMGEKLF
j_call: TRBJ1-4
v_call: TRBV6-6

cdr3_aa: ASSLAGHLSYEQY
j_call: TRBJ2-7
v_call: TRBV7-8

cdr3_aa: ASSEGGWSGQGSDEQY
j_call: TRBJ2-7
v_call: TRBV5-4

cdr3_aa: ASSYRGPDEQY
j_call: TRBJ2-7
v_call: TRBV6-5

cdr3_aa: ATQEQASSTDTQY
j_call: TRBJ2-3
v_call: TRBV10-3

cdr3_aa: ASSGGEMFNEQF
j_call: TRBJ2-1
v_call: TRBV7-2

cdr3_aa: ASSLPGGADGGAF
j_call: TRBJ1-1
v_call: TRBV6-6

cdr3_aa: ASSNPRGRGREALF
j_call: TRBJ1-4
v_call: TRBV19

cdr3_aa: ASGGGLSTDTQY
j_call: TRBJ2-3
v_call: TRBV2

cdr3_aa: ASSEWAKQEPNYGYT
j_call: TRBJ1-2
v_call: TRBV6-1

cdr3_aa: ASSSDRGSSYEQY
j_call: TRBJ2-7
v_call: TRBV7-9

cdr3_aa: ASSKQGSRVNSQPQH
j_call: TRBJ1-5
v_call: TRBV27

cdr3_aa: ASLQGDNEKLF
j_call: TRBJ1-4
v_call: TRBV2

cdr3_aa: ASSLAKGGLDYGYT
j_call: TRBJ1-2
v_call: TRBV5-1

cdr3_aa: ASSFGLAAYNERF
j_call: TRBJ2-1
v_call: TRBV7-2

cdr3_aa: ASSPQAWNQPQH
j_call: TRBJ1-5
v_call: TRBV27

cdr3_aa: ASSLDRGLNEKLF
j_call: TRBJ1-4
v_call: TRBV5-4